These 10 T cell receptor beta chains originate from one sample sequenced in a study of shared clonotypes between healthy human individuals. Some clones are missing from TCRdb's copy, which holds only in-frame ones; the method was immunoSEQ multiplex PCR. The profile covers over 400,000 clones, with 81% appearing a single time and 12% taken by the ten largest. What was sequenced was PBMCs. Receptors originate from a woman aged 40-49 years in good health. Some clones in this sample may be carry-over from other donors' samples.

V gene TRBV5-1 combines with J gene TRBJ2-7, with D unresolved. The CDR3 covers 15 residues. Germline CDR1 is SGHRS and CDR2 is YFSETQ. Trimming removed 6 bases from V and 2 bases from J, with 18 bases in between. The CDR3 bases are TGCGCCAGCACCCCAGAGGCAGGTAGGGCCTACGAGCAGTACTTC. It codes for CASTPEAGRAYEQYF.

For this clone: A far bigger clonotype differs at one base, so this is likely a read error. The chain carries TRBV2 and TRBJ2-7; D not resolved. This CDR3 spans 15 amino acids. Germline CDR1 and CDR2: SNHLY and FYNNEI. This chain's CDR3 is CASSDRSTFSYEQHF. The CDR3 bases are TGTGCCAGCAGTGACCGTTCTACATTCTCCTACGAGCAGCACTTC.

This chain's CDR3 is CASSPTGGRNEQYF. Here the CDR3 DNA reads TGTGCCAGCAGCCCCACGGGGGGCCGGAACGAGCAGTACTTC. V is TRBV6-5 and J is TRBJ2-7, with TRBD2 as a possible D gene (7 bases). This CDR3 is 14 amino acids long. Germline CDR1 reads MNHEY; CDR2 reads SVGAGI. The germline V and J ends were trimmed by 6 bases and 5 bases, with 17 bases remaining between them.

The chain joins TRBV6-5 to TRBJ1-5; no reliable D call. The CDR3 runs to 13 residues. Trimming shortened V by 5 bases and J by 7 bases, and 12 bases separated the two germline ends. Germline CDR1 reads MNHEY; CDR2 reads SVGAGI. CDR3 residues: CASSPGREQPQHF. Here the CDR3 DNA reads TGTGCCAGCAGTCCAGGACGGGAGCAGCCCCAGCATTTT.

The chain joins TRBV7-8 to TRBJ2-5, with D hard to call. With 2 bases removed from V and 0 bases from J, the gap between germline ends came to 7 bases. CDR1 and CDR2 from the germline V gene are SGHVS and FQNEAQ. This CDR3 has 14 residues. The chain's CDR3 is CASSLNRNQETQYF. CDR3 DNA: TGTGCCAGCAGCTTAAACCGTAACCAAGAGACCCAGTACTTC.

This chain links TRBV6-7 with TRBJ1-5; D is undetermined. TRBV6-7 is an open reading frame whose function is uncertain. Trimming took 2 bases from V and 0 from J, leaving 14 bases between them. CDR3 length equals 17 residues. This CDR3 reads CASSYPPDFYSNQPQHF. CDR3 nucleotide sequence: TGTGCCAGCAGTTACCCTCCGGACTTTTATAGCAATCAGCCCCAGCATTTT.

The chain carries TRBV6-1 and TRBJ1-1; D unresolved. V lost 2 bases and J lost 4, with 14 bases in between. CDR3 length equals 15 residues. Germline V gives CDR1 MNHNS, CDR2 SASEGT. Here the CDR3 reads CASSERGSNPTEAFF. DNA for the CDR3: TGTGCCAGCAGTGAACGGGGTAGTAATCCCACTGAAGCTTTCTTT.

This clone has only one observation. The J gene is TRBJ2-6, the V gene TRBV7-3; D remains ambiguous. This CDR3 region has 13 residues. Germline lookup yields CDR1 SGHTA and CDR2 FQGTGA. Trimming took off 8 bases at V and 2 bases at J, with 7 bases between the two ends. The CDR3 sequence is CASSTAGANVLTF. CDR3 bases: TGTGCCAGCTCCACTGCTGGGGCCAACGTCCTGACTTTC.

This rearrangement joins TRBV18 to TRBJ2-3; D possibly uses TRBD1 or TRBD2 (5 bases each). This CDR3 is built from 13 residues. V dropped 4 bases and J dropped 0 bases, with 5 bases sitting between them. Looked up from germline, CDR1 is KGHSH and CDR2 is LQKENI. CDR3 nucleotide sequence: TGTGCCAGCTCACGGGGGAGCACAGATACGCAGTATTTT. Translating gives CASSRGSTDTQYF.

The gene calls are TRBV4-3 and TRBJ2-1; TRBD2 matches 9 bases. Unmatched junction bases numbered 6, after V lost 0 bases and J lost 9 bases. The length of the CDR3 is 15 residues. Germline CDR1 and CDR2: LGHNA and YSLEER. In nucleotides, the CDR3 is TGCGCCAGCAGCCAAGATCGGACTAGCGCCCGTGAGCAGTTCTTC. Its translation: CASSQDRTSAREQFF.